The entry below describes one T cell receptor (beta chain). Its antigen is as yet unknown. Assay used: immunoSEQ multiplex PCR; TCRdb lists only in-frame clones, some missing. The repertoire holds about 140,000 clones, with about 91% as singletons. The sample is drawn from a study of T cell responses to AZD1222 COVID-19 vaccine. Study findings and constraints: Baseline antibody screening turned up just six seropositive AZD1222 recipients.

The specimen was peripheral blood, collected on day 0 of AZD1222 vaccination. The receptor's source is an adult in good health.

The CDR3 DNA reads as TGTGCCAGCAGTTACGGACTAGCAGTAGCCAAAAACATTCAGTACTTC. This gives the protein CASSYGLAVAKNIQYF. The chain employs TRBV6-2 or TRBV6-3 and TRBJ2-4; 8 bases line up with TRBD2. Per germline, CDR1 MNHEY and CDR2 SVGEGT. V lost 2 bases and J lost 0; bases outside the gene matches: 3. The CDR3 spans 16 residues.